This TCR beta chain was recovered during a study of T cells in Graves' hyperthyroidism and ophthalmopathy. Germline V gene lookup returns CDR1 SGHTA and CDR2 FQGTGA. The germline V and J ends were trimmed by 6 bases and 6 bases, with 18 bases remaining between them. The CDR3 loop spans 14 amino acids. This clonotype occurred many times. Its antigen is still unknown. It was 10 ml of fresh peripheral blood that supplied the PBMCs. Study-wide results and limits: Blood also held most thyroid clonotypes expanded beyond 0.001.

Amplified regions were TCR beta CDR3 sequences from RNA transcripts. RT-PCR in the first round (using the HTBI primer set) targeted the TCR CDR3. From the multiplex PCR reads, TCRdb called clonotypes with MiXCR, one entry per CDR3 protein. The profile shows around 250,000 distinct CDR3 sequences, roughly 17% of them singletons. The rearrangement joins TRBV7-3 to TRBJ2-7, with D hard to call. The specimen was blood. This TCR was recovered from a woman in her late teens or twenties with Graves' ophthalmopathy. The CDR3 reads CASRSGPTSIEQYF. In DNA, the CDR3 is TGTGCCAGCAGGTCCGGGCCGACTTCTATCGAGCAGTACTTC.